The clone carrying this TCR beta chain has only a few counts. Its antigen remains unidentified. TCRdb called the multiplex PCR reads again in MiXCR, with one record for every CDR3 protein. The repertoire consists of about 140,000 distinct CDR3 sequences, with less than 35% occurring once and the leading ten covering less than 2.5%. The CDR3 totals 15 residues. Germline values: CDR1 MNHEY, CDR2 SMNVEV (reference sequence). V shed 2 bases and J shed 7 bases, with 15 bases lying between them. The data were taken from a study of breast tumors, draining lymph nodes, adjacent tissues. Study-wide points: Most tumor T cells seemingly derive from lymph node, then expand in tumor. Compared with lymph nodes, tumors were less diverse; compared with nontumor tissue, more. Data only fit, rather than demonstrated, lymph node origin of most tumor T cells.

Axillary draining lymph nodes of breast cancer patients supplied the node samples. The V call is TRBV27, the J call TRBJ2-4; D perhaps matches TRBD1 (7 bases). The sequence derives from a female donor with breast cancer. Some clones in this sample may be carry-over from other donors' samples. Sequenced input: axillary lymph node tissue. The CDR3 DNA sequence: TGTGCCAGCAGTTTAAGCAGGGGGGTTTGGAACATTCAGTACTTC. Protein sequence: CASSLSRGVWNIQYF.